The 11 T cell receptor beta chains below were found in one sample sequenced in a study of PD-L1 blockade in urothelial cancer. TCRdb keeps only in-frame clones here, not all; method: immunoSEQ multiplex PCR. The table records roughly 130,000 clones, approximately 84% of them present only once. Time point denoted: pretreatment peripheral blood. This material consisted of PBMCs, taken around atezolizumab (anti-PD-L1) treatment. The receptors derive from a man aged 50 to 60 with urothelial cancer.

The V gene is TRBV15, the J gene TRBJ1-5; 10 bases fit TRBD1. The V gene end was trimmed by 2 bases and the J gene end by 5 bases; junction bases not matched to a gene: 6. Germline values: CDR1 LNHNV, CDR2 YYDKDF (reference sequence). CDR3 length: 16 amino acids. CDR3 sequence: CATSRRDRGLYQPQHF. As DNA, the CDR3 is TGTGCCACCAGCAGACGGGACAGGGGTTTATATCAGCCCCAGCATTTT.

The chain links TRBV7-9 to TRBJ2-1; D ambiguous. Germline values: CDR1 SEHNR, CDR2 FQNEAQ (reference sequence). With 5 bases removed from V and 9 bases from J, the gap between germline ends came to 11 bases. The CDR3 is 12 amino acids. CDR3 sequence reads: CASSRPLSEQFF. CDR3 DNA sequence: TGTGCCAGCAGCCGCCCTCTTAGTGAGCAGTTCTTC.

The J gene is TRBJ2-7, the V gene TRBV2; weak D call: TRBD2 (6 bases). The ends were cut back, 4 bases at V and 1 base at J, with 23 bases in the middle. Germline V gene sequence: CDR1 SNHLY, CDR2 FYNNEI. The CDR3 contains 18 residues. The CDR3 here is CASSVTTRFLNRSYEQYF. The CDR3 bases are TGTGCCAGCAGTGTCACGACTAGATTTCTGAATCGGTCCTACGAGCAGTACTTC.

This sequence joins TRBV4-1 and TRBJ1-1; 9 nucleotides agree with TRBD1. Germline V gene lookup returns CDR1 MGHRA and CDR2 YSYEKL. The length of the CDR3 is 15 residues. The ends lost 1 base at V and 4 bases at J; junction bases unmatched: 4. DNA for the CDR3: TGCGCCAGCAGCCAAGTAGGGACAGGGAGCACTGAAGCTTTCTTT. Translating it yields CASSQVGTGSTEAFF.

This chain links TRBV27 with TRBJ2-3; 10 nucleotides line up with TRBD1. CDR1 and CDR2 from the germline V gene are MNHEY and SMNVEV (reference sequence). The CDR3 contains 16 residues. J gave up 2 bases and V 4 bases, and 6 bases lay outside the gene matches. This chain's CDR3 is CASSWLTGGPTDTQYF. In nucleotides, the CDR3 is TGTGCCAGCAGTTGGTTGACAGGGGGCCCCACAGATACGCAGTATTTT.

The chain couples TRBV6-1 to TRBJ2-1, with D hard to call. CDR3 length equals 11 residues. Germline V CDR1 and CDR2: MNHNS, SASEGT. Trimming removed 4 bases at V and 15 bases at J, with 13 bases between. In DNA, the CDR3 is TGTGCCAGCAGTGGAAGATCCCAGTGGTTCTTC. As protein: CASSGRSQWFF.

The chain couples TRBV5-4 to TRBJ1-2; D remains unclear. Germline lookup yields CDR1 SGHNT and CDR2 YYREEE (reference sequence). Trimming pared 1 base from V and 6 bases from J, leaving 4 bases between. This CDR3 has 11 amino acids. The CDR3 DNA reads TGTGCCAGCAGCTTGCAGGATGGCTACACCTTC. Protein product: CASSLQDGYTF.

This clone was picked up one time. This chain joins TRBV11-3 and TRBJ1-3; D is undetermined. Germline CDR1 is SGHNT and CDR2 is YENEEA. This CDR3 comprises 15 residues. Trimming took off 0 bases at V and 2 bases at J, with 8 bases between the two ends. The chain's CDR3 is CASSLEGGPGNTIYF. The CDR3 nucleotides read TGTGCCAGCAGCTTAGAGGGAGGGCCTGGAAACACCATATATTTT.

The chain couples TRBV6-5 to TRBJ2-3; 7 nucleotides agree with TRBD2. J gave up 2 bases and V 9 bases, and 8 bases lay outside the gene matches. The germline V gene encodes CDR1 MNHEY and CDR2 SVGAGI. The CDR3 has 14 residues. For the CDR3, the DNA is TGTGCCAGTTCTTTAGCGGGCAACACAGATACGCAGTATTTT. Translation: CASSLAGNTDTQYF.

The chain recombines TRBV7-3 with TRBJ2-5; no clear D. Germline-derived CDR1 and CDR2 are SGHTA and FQGTGA. V was cut by 1 base and J by 2 bases, with 8 bases left in between. The CDR3 is 14 residues long. CDR3 residues: CASSLNRSQETQYF. The DNA of the CDR3 is TGTGCCAGCAGCTTAAACAGATCACAAGAGACCCAGTACTTC.

This rearrangement joins TRBV19 to TRBJ2-3; D uncertain. Trimming took 5 bases from V and 6 from J, leaving 15 bases between them. In germline, CDR1 is LNHDA, CDR2 SQIVND (reference sequence). The CDR3 runs 14 residues. CDR3 DNA: TGTGCCAGTAGTTCCCAGATCTCCAGGGATACGCAGTATTTT. It encodes CASSSQISRDTQYF.